A single sample gave rise to the 11 T cell receptor beta chains below, sequenced in a study of radiation and T cells in renal cell carcinoma. The assay was immunoSEQ multiplex PCR, and TCRdb's table has in-frame clones only and misses some. The sample holds approximately 21,000 clones, 47% seen once. As to treatment: 15 Gy SBRT to primary tumor, nephrectomy 4 weeks later. Sample: tumor tissue, taken from a patient whose treatment included radiotherapy and nephrectomy. The source is a woman aged 45-65 years with renal cell carcinoma.

The chain is built from TRBV9 and TRBJ1-2, with D hard to call. CDR1 is SGDLS and CDR2 is YYNGEE in the germline V gene. The CDR3 covers 13 residues. Trimming removed 4 bases at V and 1 base at J, with 8 bases between. The CDR3 bases are TGTGCCAGCAGCTTGGATGGTAACTATGGCTACACCTTC. Protein sequence: CASSLDGNYGYTF.

V gene TRBV2 combines with J gene TRBJ2-1; 9 nucleotides line up with TRBD2. CDR1 is SNHLY, CDR2 FYNNEI, per germline. V gave up 4 bases and J gave up 4 bases; unmatched junction bases: 5. This CDR3 is built from 15 residues. CDR3 loop: CASSVGLAGYNEQFF. In DNA, the CDR3 is TGTGCCAGCAGTGTGGGGCTAGCGGGGTACAATGAGCAGTTCTTC.

This chain joins TRBV5-1 and TRBJ1-2; 7 bases are a match to TRBD1. This CDR3 comprises 13 residues. The junction had 8 bases not matched to a gene; V was cut back by 4 bases and J by 8 bases. Germline CDR1 and CDR2: SGHRS and YFSETQ. Written as DNA, the CDR3 is TGCGCCAGCAGCGTCGGACAGGTTAAGGGCTACACCTTC. It translates to CASSVGQVKGYTF.

This clone is medium-sized within its sample. This chain joins TRBV4-1 and TRBJ1-3, with TRBD1 identical over 7 bases. J was trimmed by 2 bases and V by 4 bases; bases with no gene match: 14. CDR1 and CDR2 (germline): MGHRA, YSYEKL. This CDR3 has 18 amino acids. Here the CDR3 reads CASSRQGLGQEAGNTIYF. The CDR3 DNA reads TGCGCCAGCAGCCGCCAGGGGTTAGGACAGGAGGCTGGAAACACCATATATTTT.

A few counts support this clone. The chain couples TRBV2 to TRBJ1-5; D unclear. The CDR3 consists of 12 residues. Germline loops: CDR1 SNHLY, CDR2 FYNNEI. V was clipped by 7 bases and J by 11 bases, with 15 bases between them. CDR3 bases: TGTGCCAGCAAGGGTTTGGACCATTCCCAGCATTTT. Encoded protein: CASKGLDHSQHF. The full variable domain, with the rest looked up from reference TRBV2 and TRBJ1-5, is EPEVTQTPSHQVTQMGQEVILRCVPISNHLYFYWYRQILGQKVEFLVSFYNNEISEKSEIFDDQFSVERPDGSNFTLKIRSTKLEDSAMYFCASKGLDHSQHFGDGTRLSIL.

This rearrangement joins TRBV6-5 to TRBJ1-1; D unresolved. This CDR3 spans 14 amino acids. Trimming pared 0 bases from V and 2 bases from J, leaving 7 bases between. Germline lookup yields CDR1 MNHEY and CDR2 SVGAGI. The CDR3 protein is CASSYSADNTEAFF. CDR3 sequence (DNA): TGTGCCAGCAGTTACTCCGCGGATAACACTGAAGCTTTCTTT.

This clone has a handful of counts. The chain uses TRBV20-1 and TRBJ1-2; no clear D. Germline CDR1 and CDR2: DFQATT and SNEGSKA (reference sequence). CDR3 length: 11 amino acids. With 4 bases removed from V and 7 bases from J, the gap between germline ends came to 10 bases. In DNA, the CDR3 is TGCAGTGCTACGGTTCTTGCTGGCTACACCTTC. Translating gives CSATVLAGYTF.

This sequence joins TRBV13 and TRBJ2-6; no clear D. The germline V gene encodes CDR1 PRHDT and CDR2 FYEKMQ (reference sequence). The CDR3 has 17 residues. The germline V and J ends were trimmed by 1 base and 1 base, with 11 bases remaining between them. CDR3 residues: CASSLANRASGANVLTF. In DNA, the CDR3 is TGTGCCAGCAGCTTAGCCAACCGAGCTTCTGGGGCCAACGTCCTGACTTTC.

The V and J genes are TRBV7-2 and TRBJ1-6, with D unclear. Germline values: CDR1 SGHTA, CDR2 FQGNSA. The germline V and J ends were trimmed by 2 bases and 7 bases, with 9 bases remaining between them. This CDR3 is 14 amino acids long. In nucleotides, the CDR3 is TGTGCCAGCAGCTTACGTATTGGGAATTCACCCCTCCACTTT. Its protein is CASSLRIGNSPLHF.

The chain joins TRBV5-1 to TRBJ2-3; D possibly corresponds to TRBD1 (7 bases). The CDR3 has 14 amino acids. V shed 5 bases and J shed 4 bases, with 14 bases lying between them. CDR1 and CDR2 (germline): SGHRS, YFSETQ. Here the CDR3 DNA reads TGCGCCAGCAGGCTACAGGGGAGGTCAGATACGCAGTATTTT. Its protein is CASRLQGRSDTQYF.

The gene calls are TRBV7-3 and TRBJ1-2; D unresolved. V lost 1 base to trimming and J lost 4 bases, with 10 bases between them. The CDR3 loop spans 14 amino acids. Germline assignment: CDR1 SGHTA and CDR2 FQGTGA. CDR3 sequence (DNA): TGTGCCAGCAGCTTAATAGGGATCGGCTATGGCTACACCTTC. This codes for CASSLIGIGYGYTF.